These 18 T cell receptor beta chains share one sample of origin, sequenced in a study of long-term antiretroviral therapy in people with HIV. Version v3.0 of the immunoSEQ assay ran at survey level. Repertoires were generated with immunoSEQ multiplex PCR, while TCRdb's copy carries only in-frame clones and drops some. The sample yields around 29,000 clones, roughly 80% seen once. Sequences were derived from unsorted PBMCs, sampled 0.3 years after starting antiretroviral therapy. These receptors all come from a middle-aged man with HIV.

CDR3 coding DNA: TGTGCCAGCAGCCAACATCGGGATGAGCAGTTCTTC. Its protein is CASSQHRDEQFF. The chain has TRBV7-3 and TRBJ2-1; D remains ambiguous. Germline V gene lookup returns CDR1 SGHTA and CDR2 FQGTGA. V was trimmed by 5 bases and J by 8 bases, leaving 10 bases between them. The CDR3 totals 12 residues.

The chain recombines TRBV25-1 with TRBJ1-2, with D tentatively TRBD1 (6 bases). The germline V gene encodes CDR1 MGHDK and CDR2 SYGVNS. The CDR3 runs to 12 residues. The V and J ends lost 3 bases and 8 bases respectively, with 10 bases between them. The CDR3 nucleotides are TGTGCCAGCAGTGATGGGACAAGAGGCTACACCTTC. Translation gives CASSDGTRGYTF.

This clone was seen more than once but under ten times. The rearrangement uses TRBV27 and TRBJ2-3; maybe TRBD2 (6 bases). The CDR3 is made up of 13 amino acids. V was trimmed by 6 bases and J by 6 bases, leaving 13 bases between them. CDR1 MNHEY and CDR2 SMNVEV come from the germline V gene (reference sequence). CDR3 residues: CASSLGEEDTQYF. CDR3 DNA sequence: TGTGCCAGCAGCCTAGGGGAGGAGGATACGCAGTATTTT.

The rearrangement uses TRBV9 and TRBJ2-1, with 7 positions matching TRBD1. Germline trimming cut 4 bases from V and 4 bases from J; bases unmatched to any gene: 8. Germline lookup yields CDR1 SGDLS and CDR2 YYNGEE. This CDR3 has 15 residues. The CDR3 spells CASSPRTGHYNEQFF. The DNA of the CDR3 is TGTGCCAGCAGCCCCCGGACAGGACATTACAATGAGCAGTTCTTC. The whole variable domain, remainder taken from reference TRBV9 and TRBJ2-1, is DSGVTQTPKHLITATGQRVTLRCSPRSGDLSVYWYQQSLDQGLQFLIQYYNGEERAKGNILERFSAQQFPDLHSELNLSSLELGDSALYFCASSPRTGHYNEQFFGPGTRLTVL.

This sequence joins TRBV4-1 and TRBJ1-6, with a tentative D call TRBD1 (5 bases). The CDR3 covers 17 residues. Germline lookup yields CDR1 MGHRA and CDR2 YSYEKL. V shed 2 bases and J shed 10 bases, with 21 bases lying between them. The CDR3 loop reads CASSQLGTVTTRSPLHF. CDR3 DNA: TGCGCCAGCAGCCAACTCGGGACGGTCACGACGAGGTCACCCCTCCACTTT.

This chain uses TRBV7-9 with TRBJ2-3; D remains unclear. Trimming took off 4 bases at V and 9 bases at J, with 14 bases between the two ends. Germline CDR1 reads SEHNR; CDR2 reads FQNEAQ (reference sequence). The CDR3 runs to 13 residues. DNA of the CDR3: TGTGCCAGCAGCTCCCCGGACGGAGAGACGCAGTATTTT. Amino acids: CASSSPDGETQYF.

The V and J genes are TRBV11-1 and TRBJ1-2; no reliable D call. V shed 5 bases and J shed 3 bases, with 16 bases lying between them. The CDR3 has 15 residues. Germline CDR1 and CDR2: SGHAT and FQDESV (reference sequence). CDR3 region: CASSPRLCGYYGYTF. The CDR3 DNA reads TGTGCCAGCAGCCCCCGCTTATGCGGTTACTATGGCTACACCTTC.

This clone was picked up a small number of times. The CDR3 spells CASSGGPGYTF. The CDR3 region has the DNA TGTGCCAGCAGCGGGGGGCCTGGCTACACCTTC. This chain connects TRBV6-5 to TRBJ1-2; perhaps TRBD1 as D (6 bases). CDR1 and CDR2 (germline): MNHEY, SVGAGI. CDR3 size: 11 residues. Trimming cost V 6 bases and J 7 bases, with 9 bases left between them.

The chain is built from TRBV6-6 and TRBJ2-7; tentative D call: TRBD1 (5 bases). The CDR3 is 15 amino acids. V shed 0 bases and J shed 7 bases, with 16 bases lying between them. Germline V gene lookup returns CDR1 MNHNY and CDR2 SVGAGI (reference sequence). In nucleotides, the CDR3 is TGTGCCAGCAGTTACTCGGCCCTGGGGCCGCTAGAGCAGTACTTC. Translating gives CASSYSALGPLEQYF.

The chain carries TRBV6-6 and TRBJ2-7; 9 bases fit TRBD1. The CDR3 totals 16 residues. Germline CDR1 and CDR2: MNHNY and SVGAGI (reference sequence). J gave up 7 bases and V 6 bases, and 16 bases lay outside the gene matches. The CDR3 loop is CASRLTRDRELWEQYF. DNA for the CDR3: TGTGCCAGCAGACTAACCCGGGACAGGGAATTATGGGAGCAGTACTTC.

This sequence joins TRBV28 and TRBJ2-5, with TRBD2 matching over 8 bases. The CDR3 covers 14 residues. After removal of 2 bases from V and 12 bases from J, the junction contained 11 bases not matched to a gene. The V gene's germline CDR1 is MDHEN and CDR2 SYDVKM. Written as DNA, the CDR3 is TGTGCCAGCAGTTTAGGTTACCGGCGGGGGGTGGAGTACTTC. Residues: CASSLGYRRGVEYF.

The J gene is TRBJ2-3, the V gene TRBV7-9, with TRBD1 as a possible D gene (6 bases). CDR1 and CDR2 (germline): SEHNR, FQNEAQ (reference sequence). Trimming cost V 3 bases and J 3 bases, with 13 bases left between them. The CDR3 runs to 15 residues. In DNA form, the CDR3 reads TGTGCCAGCAGCTTTCCCGGACAGCTTACAGATACGCAGTATTTT. It encodes CASSFPGQLTDTQYF.

The rearrangement joins TRBV2 to TRBJ2-1; the match to TRBD1 covers 9 bases. This CDR3 region has 15 residues. CDR1 and CDR2 (germline): SNHLY, FYNNEI. Germline trimming cut 5 bases from V and 3 bases from J; bases unmatched to any gene: 5. This CDR3 reads CASSSQGAGYNEQFF. The CDR3 region has the DNA TGTGCCAGCAGTTCACAGGGGGCCGGCTACAATGAGCAGTTCTTC.

This clone is medium-sized within its sample. V is TRBV19 and J is TRBJ1-3; no clear D. The germline gives CDR1 LNHDA, CDR2 SQIVND (reference sequence). V dropped 5 bases and J dropped 0 bases, with 8 bases sitting between them. This CDR3 is 14 amino acids long. The CDR3 is CASSQHGSGNTIYF. CDR3 bases: TGTGCCAGTAGTCAACACGGCTCTGGAAACACCATATATTTT.

The V gene is TRBV5-1, the J gene TRBJ2-7, with TRBD1 identical over 10 bases. CDR1 SGHRS and CDR2 YFSETQ come from the germline V gene. CDR3 size: 15 residues. The trim removed 4 bases at V and 6 bases at J, leaving 10 bases unmatched. CDR3 nucleotides: TGCGCCAGCAGCCAAGCTCCGGGACAGGGGTTCGAGCAGTACTTC. Translation: CASSQAPGQGFEQYF.

CDR3 residues: CASSLWGTEWSYGYTF. As DNA, the CDR3 is TGTGCCAGCAGCTTATGGGGGACAGAATGGAGCTATGGCTACACCTTC. This chain links TRBV7-9 with TRBJ1-2, with 7 bases identical to TRBD1. The CDR3 is 16 amino acids. After removal of 2 bases from V and 4 bases from J, the junction contained 10 bases not matched to a gene. Per the germline V gene, CDR1 is SEHNR and CDR2 is FQNEAQ (reference sequence).

The rearrangement joins TRBV7-2 to TRBJ1-2, with D perhaps TRBD1 (6 bases). CDR3 length: 13 amino acids. Germline CDR1 is SGHTA and CDR2 is FQGNSA. The ends were cut back, 2 bases at V and 7 bases at J, with 11 bases in the middle. The CDR3 reads CASSLQGYGGYTF. In DNA form, the CDR3 reads TGTGCCAGCAGCTTACAGGGGTATGGTGGCTACACCTTC.

V usage is TRBV7-9 and J usage is TRBJ2-5; TRBD1 or TRBD2 may be the D gene (5 bases each). This CDR3 has 14 amino acids. Trimming removed 1 base from V and 5 bases from J, with 11 bases in between. Germline CDR1 is SEHNR and CDR2 is FQNEAQ (reference sequence). CDR3 protein: CASSLVEGRETQYF. CDR3 sequence (DNA): TGTGCCAGCAGCTTAGTTGAGGGGCGGGAGACCCAGTACTTC.